The 28 T cell receptor beta chains below were found in one sample sequenced in a study of cytomegalovirus exposure and HLA in healthy donors. PCR used 60 Vbeta primers and 13 Jbeta primers. Data came from immunoSEQ multiplex PCR; TCRdb stores just in-frame clones and leaves some out. This table holds some 120,000 clones, about 74% found once. The specimen was PBMCs. The receptors stem from a man aged 35 to 55 in good health and CMV-seropositive.

V is TRBV28 and J is TRBJ1-4, with TRBD1 matching over 9 bases. The V gene's germline CDR1 is MDHEN and CDR2 SYDVKM. This CDR3 is 13 amino acids long. V gave up 6 bases and J gave up 7 bases; unmatched junction bases: 3. CDR3 amino acids: CASRTGGSEKLFF. CDR3 nucleotide sequence: TGTGCCAGCAGGACAGGGGGGAGTGAAAAACTGTTTTTT.

The chain uses TRBV28 and TRBJ2-1, with 13 positions matching TRBD2. With 2 bases clipped from V and 7 bases from J, the junction kept 2 bases outside the gene matches. Germline assignment: CDR1 MDHEN and CDR2 SYDVKM. The CDR3 has 15 amino acids. The DNA of the CDR3 is TGTGCCAGCAGTTTAGGGACTAGCGGGGTAAATGAGCAGTTCTTC. It encodes CASSLGTSGVNEQFF.

This clone turned up a few times. The rearrangement links TRBV7-8 to TRBJ2-1, with TRBD2 matching 9 bases. Trimming cost V 1 base and J 0 bases; bases outside gene matches: 1. The CDR3 covers 16 residues. Germline-derived CDR1 and CDR2 are SGHVS and FQNEAQ. The DNA of the CDR3 is TGTGCCAGCAGCTTAGGAGCGGGGGGCTCCTACAATGAGCAGTTCTTC. It is translated as CASSLGAGGSYNEQFF. Using reference TRBV7-8 and TRBJ2-1 for the parts outside the CDR3, the full variable domain is GAGVSQSPRYKVAKRGQDVALRCDPISGHVSLFWYQQALGQGPEFLTYFQNEAQLDKSGLPSDRFFAERPEGSVSTLKIQRTQQEDSAVYLCASSLGAGGSYNEQFFGPGTRLTVL.

This clone is a singleton in its sample. V gene TRBV27 combines with J gene TRBJ2-5; tentatively, D is TRBD1 (5 bases). CDR3 length: 13 residues. Per the germline V gene, CDR1 is MNHEY and CDR2 is SMNVEV (reference sequence). V was trimmed by 6 bases and J by 5 bases, leaving 13 bases between them. The CDR3 here is CASSLGASETQYF. CDR3 nucleotides: TGTGCCAGCAGCCTTGGGGCGAGTGAGACCCAGTACTTC.

This rearrangement joins TRBV12-5 to TRBJ2-1, with a possible D match to TRBD1 (7 bases). V was trimmed by 8 bases and J by 0 bases, leaving 11 bases between them. CDR3 length: 14 amino acids. Per germline, CDR1 LGHNT and CDR2 FRNRAP. CDR3 region: CASRGTASYNEQFF. The CDR3 bases are TGTGCTAGTCGCGGGACAGCCTCCTACAATGAGCAGTTCTTC.

This sequence joins TRBV9 and TRBJ2-7; 9 bases match TRBD1. Germline CDR1 reads SGDLS; CDR2 reads YYNGEE. After removal of 4 bases from V and 7 bases from J, the junction contained 12 bases not matched to a gene. The CDR3 is 15 amino acids. The DNA of the CDR3 is TGTGCCAGCAGCATACAGGGGGCACCAATGAGAGAGCAGTACTTC. Translating gives CASSIQGAPMREQYF. The whole variable domain, filled in from reference TRBV9 and TRBJ2-7, reads DSGVTQTPKHLITATGQRVTLRCSPRSGDLSVYWYQQSLDQGLQFLIQYYNGEERAKGNILERFSAQQFPDLHSELNLSSLELGDSALYFCASSIQGAPMREQYFGPGTRLTVT.

This chain uses TRBV5-4 with TRBJ1-2; 8 nucleotides match TRBD1. Looked up from germline, CDR1 is SGHNT and CDR2 is YYREEE (reference sequence). This CDR3 has 16 amino acids. The J segment lost 0 bases and the V segment lost 3 bases, leaving 7 bases of the junction unmatched. In DNA, the CDR3 is TGTGCCAGCAGCTACAACAGGGGGGCAGCTAACTATGGCTACACCTTC. This codes for CASSYNRGAANYGYTF.

The V gene is TRBV6-5, the J gene TRBJ2-1; no firm D call. Trimming shortened V by 3 bases and J by 10 bases, and 13 bases separated the two germline ends. The CDR3 consists of 13 residues. Germline CDR1 MNHEY, CDR2 SVGAGI. CDR3 in DNA: TGTGCCAGCAGTTATAAGTGGAAAGCGGAGCAGTTCTTC. Protein product: CASSYKWKAEQFF.

This chain joins TRBV5-1 and TRBJ2-7, with a tentative D call TRBD1 (6 bases). Germline V gene data show CDR1 as SGHRS and CDR2 as YFSETQ. This CDR3 comprises 14 residues. Trimming shortened V by 2 bases and J by 2 bases, and 11 bases separated the two germline ends. CDR3 amino acids: CASSFGTRAYEQYF. The CDR3 nucleotides read TGCGCCAGCAGCTTCGGGACACGAGCCTACGAGCAGTACTTC.

This clone was detected only once. The chain is built from TRBV5-4 and TRBJ1-2, with a weak D call TRBD1 (6 bases). This CDR3 is 15 amino acids long. Trimming left V 2 bases short and J 4 bases short, with 15 bases between. Per germline, CDR1 SGHNT and CDR2 YYREEE (reference sequence). CDR3 nucleotide sequence: TGTGCCAGCAGCTTTCCGGGACAACGAGCCTATGGCTACACCTTC. Translating it yields CASSFPGQRAYGYTF.

V usage is TRBV7-8 and J usage is TRBJ1-4; 8 nucleotides agree with TRBD1. Germline V lookup: CDR1 SGHVS, CDR2 FQNEAQ. This CDR3 has 15 amino acids. V was clipped by 5 bases and J by 4 bases; unmatched bases: 6. CDR3 in amino acids: CASSPQGAGNEKLFF. The DNA for the CDR3 is TGTGCCAGCAGCCCGCAGGGGGCGGGTAATGAAAAACTGTTTTTT.

The chain is built from TRBV6-1 and TRBJ1-1, with D possibly TRBD1 on 5 matching bases. Germline V gives CDR1 MNHNS, CDR2 SASEGT. The CDR3 sequence is 14 residues long. Trimming cost V 3 bases and J 1 base, with 9 bases left between them. The DNA of the CDR3 is TGTGCCAGCAGTGACAGGGTCGGGAACACTGAAGCTTTCTTT. It yields the protein CASSDRVGNTEAFF.

This chain links TRBV30 with TRBJ1-5; no clear D gene. Trimming removed 3 bases at V and 7 bases at J, with 10 bases between. Germline V gene lookup returns CDR1 GTSNPN and CDR2 SVGIG (reference sequence). CDR3 length: 12 residues. CDR3 residues: CAWREVGQPQHF. The CDR3 DNA follows: TGTGCCTGGAGGGAGGTTGGACAGCCCCAGCATTTT.

This clone was counted only a few times. The V call is TRBV19, the J call TRBJ2-4; 9 bases fit TRBD2. Germline V gene lookup returns CDR1 LNHDA and CDR2 SQIVND (reference sequence). The CDR3 has 16 residues. V dropped 4 bases and J dropped 3; count of bases not matched to a gene: 7. CDR3 in amino acids: CASSNLAGLDKNIQYF. The CDR3 region has the DNA TGTGCCAGTAGTAATCTAGCGGGGTTGGACAAAAACATTCAGTACTTC.

The chain recombines TRBV19 with TRBJ2-7; the match to TRBD2 covers 7 bases. This CDR3 is built from 17 residues. Germline CDR1 and CDR2: LNHDA and SQIVND (reference sequence). The ends lost 4 bases at V and 0 bases at J; junction bases unmatched: 12. The CDR3 DNA reads TGTGCCAGTAGTACCGGTAAGACTAGCAGAAGCTCCTACGAGCAGTACTTC. Translation gives CASSTGKTSRSSYEQYF.

The V call is TRBV27, the J call TRBJ1-1, with D perhaps TRBD1 (6 bases). Germline V lookup: CDR1 MNHEY, CDR2 SMNVEV (reference sequence). V was pared by 5 bases and J by 5 bases, with 18 bases between. CDR3 size: 15 residues. The CDR3 protein is CASSPRQVIPTEAFF. CDR3 DNA sequence: TGTGCCAGCAGTCCGAGACAGGTGATCCCTACTGAAGCTTTCTTT.

This chain links TRBV2 with TRBJ1-2; a weak D match, TRBD1 (6 bases). V was pared by 4 bases and J by 2 bases, with 14 bases between. Germline V lookup: CDR1 SNHLY, CDR2 FYNNEI. This CDR3 comprises 15 residues. In DNA form, the CDR3 reads TGTGCCAGCAGTGCCGTCCCCCAGGGGAACTATGGCTACACCTTC. As protein: CASSAVPQGNYGYTF.

This clone was recorded only once. CDR3 DNA sequence: TGTGCCAGCCGCGGGACAGGATACTATGGCTACACCTTC. Translating gives CASRGTGYYGYTF. The chain combines TRBV6-5 with TRBJ1-2; the match to TRBD1 covers 8 bases. Germline CDR1 MNHEY, CDR2 SVGAGI. V shed 8 bases, J shed 3 bases, and the junction held 5 bases outside the gene matches. CDR3 length: 13 residues.

This clone turned up a few times. J is TRBJ1-1 and V is TRBV5-5, with 8 bases aligning to TRBD1. Germline V gives CDR1 SGHKS, CDR2 YYEKEE (reference sequence). The CDR3 runs 14 residues. V dropped 4 bases and J dropped 6; count of bases not matched to a gene: 8. The CDR3 loop is CASSLKAGGSEAFF. The CDR3 DNA sequence: TGTGCCAGCAGCCTAAAGGCAGGGGGCTCTGAAGCTTTCTTT.

Judged by abundance, this clone is medium-sized (0.01 to 0.1%). Other DNA sequences of this sample code for an identical CDR3. The chain uses TRBV18 and TRBJ1-1, with 9 bases matching TRBD1. The CDR3 length is 15 residues. Per germline, CDR1 KGHSH and CDR2 LQKENI. V lost 3 bases and J lost 3; bases outside the gene matches: 5. For the CDR3, the DNA is TGTGCCAGCTCACCTAGACAGGGGGAATACACTGAAGCTTTCTTT. Translation: CASSPRQGEYTEAFF.

V is TRBV14 and J is TRBJ2-6; D remains unclear. CDR1 and CDR2 (germline): SGHDN, FVKESK. The V gene lost 3 bases and the J gene lost 3 bases, with 18 bases spanning the gap. The CDR3 covers 18 residues. CDR3 DNA sequence: TGTGCCAGCAGCCACCTCGCAGAGGTCCCGCTTGGGGCCAACGTCCTGACTTTC. Its protein is CASSHLAEVPLGANVLTF. Full variable domain (remainder filled in from reference TRBV14 and TRBJ2-6): EAGVTQFPSHSVIEKGQTVTLRCDPISGHDNLYWYRRVMGKEIKFLLHFVKESKQDESGMPNNRFLAERTGGTYSTLKVQPAELEDSGVYFCASSHLAEVPLGANVLTFGAGSRLTVL.

The J gene is TRBJ1-1, the V gene TRBV5-1, with 9 bases that match TRBD1. The junction had 5 bases not matched to a gene; V was cut back by 4 bases and J by 4 bases. CDR1 and CDR2 (germline): SGHRS, YFSETQ. This CDR3 is 14 amino acids long. For the CDR3, the DNA is TGCGCCAGCAGCGGGACAGGGATGGGCACTGAAGCTTTCTTT. It yields the protein CASSGTGMGTEAFF.

This chain links TRBV10-3 with TRBJ2-2; 7 nucleotides align to TRBD1. After removal of 3 bases from V and 0 bases from J, the junction contained 7 bases not matched to a gene. CDR3 length equals 17 residues. The germline V gene encodes CDR1 ENHRY and CDR2 SYGVKD. CDR3 bases: TGTGCCATCAGTGAACGACAGGGAAGGCCGAACACCGGGGAGCTGTTTTTT. Protein: CAISERQGRPNTGELFF.

V gene TRBV19 combines with J gene TRBJ1-1, with a weak D call TRBD1 (5 bases). Trimming pared 3 bases from V and 2 bases from J, leaving 13 bases between. This CDR3 contains 15 residues. CDR1 is LNHDA and CDR2 is SQIVND in the germline V gene (reference sequence). The CDR3 bases are TGTGCCAGTAGTATTACGACAGTTCGAAACACTGAAGCTTTCTTT. Residues: CASSITTVRNTEAFF. The variable domain in full, with the rest retrieved from reference TRBV19 and TRBJ1-1, is DGGITQSPKYLFRKEGQNVTLSCEQNLNHDAMYWYRQDPGQGLRLIYYSQIVNDFQKGDIAEGYSVSREKKESFPLTVTSAQKNPTAFYLCASSITTVRNTEAFFGQGTRLTVV.

J is TRBJ1-2 and V is TRBV4-1, with D possibly being TRBD1 (5 bases). This CDR3 is 15 amino acids long. In germline, CDR1 is MGHRA, CDR2 YSYEKL. Trimming shortened V by 3 bases and J by 3 bases, and 14 bases separated the two germline ends. CDR3: CASSQIRGGDYGYTF. The CDR3 region has the DNA TGCGCCAGCAGCCAGATTCGGGGGGGAGACTATGGCTACACCTTC.

V gene TRBV7-9 combines with J gene TRBJ2-1, with D perhaps matching TRBD2 (5 bases). Germline V CDR1 and CDR2: SEHNR, FQNEAQ (reference sequence). Trimming pared 2 bases from V and 5 bases from J, leaving 13 bases between. This CDR3 is 15 amino acids long. In nucleotides, the CDR3 is TGTGCCAGCAGCTTAACCTTGAGGGTGCACAATGAGCAGTTCTTC. Translating gives CASSLTLRVHNEQFF.

The chain couples TRBV20-1 to TRBJ2-1; the match to TRBD1 covers 9 bases. CDR1 is DFQATT and CDR2 is SNEGSKA in the germline V gene (reference sequence). V was clipped by 5 bases and J by 15 bases; unmatched bases: 8. The CDR3 is 11 residues long. The CDR3, as DNA: TGCAGTGCTGGGGCGACAGGGGGTATGTTCTTC. Residues: CSAGATGGMFF.

The genes are TRBV6-5 and TRBJ2-7, with D possibly being TRBD2 (6 bases). The CDR3 spans 11 residues. CDR1 MNHEY and CDR2 SVGAGI come from the germline V gene. Trimming removed 2 bases from V and 10 bases from J, with 9 bases in between. The CDR3 loop is CASSYGGFQYF. Written as DNA, the CDR3 is TGTGCCAGCAGTTACGGGGGGTTCCAGTACTTC.